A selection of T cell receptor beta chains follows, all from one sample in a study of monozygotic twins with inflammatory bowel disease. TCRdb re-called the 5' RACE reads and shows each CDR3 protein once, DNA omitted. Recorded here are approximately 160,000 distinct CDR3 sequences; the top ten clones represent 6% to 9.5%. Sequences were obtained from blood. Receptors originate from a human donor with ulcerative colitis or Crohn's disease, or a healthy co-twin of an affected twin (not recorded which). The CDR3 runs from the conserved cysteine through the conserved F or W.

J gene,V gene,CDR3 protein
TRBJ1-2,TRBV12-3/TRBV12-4,CASSPQGYYGYTF
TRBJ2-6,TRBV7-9,CAWGLSRSGANVLTF
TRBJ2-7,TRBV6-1,CASSSQGRAVYEQYF
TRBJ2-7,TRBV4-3,CASSQDRNSRYEQYF
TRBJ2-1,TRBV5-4,CASAAGVNNEQFF
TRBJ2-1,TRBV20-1,CSARDPRAWDNEHFF
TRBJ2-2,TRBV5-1,CASRSDTNTGELFF
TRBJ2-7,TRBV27,CASRQGSYEQYF
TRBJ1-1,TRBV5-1,CATRDRAMNTEAFF
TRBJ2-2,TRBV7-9,CASTDSGTGELFF
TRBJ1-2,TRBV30,CAWSVRGSSHYGYTF
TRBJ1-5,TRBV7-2,CASSLTRGTGNQPQHF
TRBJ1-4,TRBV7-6,CASSLNQGPNEKLFF
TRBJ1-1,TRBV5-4,CASSLPQGGGTEAFF
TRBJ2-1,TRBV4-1,CASSLGGGGLNEQFF
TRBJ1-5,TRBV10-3,CAIRGGDQPQHF
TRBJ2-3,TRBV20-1,CSARGGVPDTQYF
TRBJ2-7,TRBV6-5,CASSYNRVYEQYF
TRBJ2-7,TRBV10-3,CAINGGGDEQYF
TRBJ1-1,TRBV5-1,CASSSGTPTLNAEAFF
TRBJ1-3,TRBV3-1,CASSRTQGDRNTIYF
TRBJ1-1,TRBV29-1,CSVEVQGEGTEAFF
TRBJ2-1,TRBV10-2,CASSVLAGVYNEQFF
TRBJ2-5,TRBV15,CATSNTGVRETQYF
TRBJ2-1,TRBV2,CASSEGTEQFF
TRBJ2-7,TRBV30,CAWVPDRGYEQYF
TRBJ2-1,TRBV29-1,CSVGIGLVGEQFF
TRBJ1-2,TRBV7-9,CASSSPGTLGYGYTF
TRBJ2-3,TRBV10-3,CAISGTSVSDTQYF
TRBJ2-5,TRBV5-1,CASSPPGSVRETQYF
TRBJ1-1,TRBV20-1,CSARDGTGNTEAFF
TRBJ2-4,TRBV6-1,CASISLQGSGIQYF
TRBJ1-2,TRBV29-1,CSVPGQGGVYGYTF
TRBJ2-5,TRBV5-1,CASSLAGLQETQYF
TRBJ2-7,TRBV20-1,CSARDGSSVEQYF
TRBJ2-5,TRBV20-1,CSGGQGWQETQYF
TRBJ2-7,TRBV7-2,CASSLMLEQYF
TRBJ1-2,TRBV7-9,CASVDPGRDDGYTF
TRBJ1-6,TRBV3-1,CASSQATGNSPLHF
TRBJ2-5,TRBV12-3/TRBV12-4,CASSPTGKRETQYF
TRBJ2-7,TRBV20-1,CSAYPLTGLPAYEQYF
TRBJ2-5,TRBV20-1,CSARDLVGQETQYF
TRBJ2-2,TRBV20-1,CSAEDGGRRNGELFF
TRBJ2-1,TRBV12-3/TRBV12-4,CASSLEGLEQFF
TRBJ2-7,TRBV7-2,CASSFGELYEQYF
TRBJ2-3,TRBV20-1,CSARDATLAGEWADTQYF
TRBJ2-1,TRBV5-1,CASSLLAGGPREQFF